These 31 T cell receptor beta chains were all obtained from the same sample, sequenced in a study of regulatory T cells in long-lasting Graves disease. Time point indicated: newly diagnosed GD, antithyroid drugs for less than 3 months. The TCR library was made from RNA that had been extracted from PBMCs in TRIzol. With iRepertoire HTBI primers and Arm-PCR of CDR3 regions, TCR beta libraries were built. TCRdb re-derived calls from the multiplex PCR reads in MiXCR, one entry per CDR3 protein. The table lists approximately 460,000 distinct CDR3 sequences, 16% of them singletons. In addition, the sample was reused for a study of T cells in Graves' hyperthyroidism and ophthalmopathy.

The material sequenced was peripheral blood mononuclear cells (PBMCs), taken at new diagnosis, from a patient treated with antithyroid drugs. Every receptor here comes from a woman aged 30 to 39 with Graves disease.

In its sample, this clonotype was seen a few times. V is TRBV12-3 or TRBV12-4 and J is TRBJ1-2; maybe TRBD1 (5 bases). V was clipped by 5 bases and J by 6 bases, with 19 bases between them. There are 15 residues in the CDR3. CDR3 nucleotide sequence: TGTGCCAGCAGTCCTCGTCGGCAGGGTGGCCATGGCTACACCTTC. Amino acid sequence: CASSPRRQGGHGYTF.

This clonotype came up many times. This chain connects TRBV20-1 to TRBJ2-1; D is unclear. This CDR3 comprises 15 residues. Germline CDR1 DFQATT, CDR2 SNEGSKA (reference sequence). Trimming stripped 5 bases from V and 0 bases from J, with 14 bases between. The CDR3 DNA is TGCAGTGCTTACCCAGCGTACAGCTCCTACAATGAGCAGTTCTTC. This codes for CSAYPAYSSYNEQFF.

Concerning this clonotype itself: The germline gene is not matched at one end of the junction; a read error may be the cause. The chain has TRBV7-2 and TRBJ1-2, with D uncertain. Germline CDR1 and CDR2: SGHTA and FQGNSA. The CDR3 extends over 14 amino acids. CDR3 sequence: CASGLAGNNYGYTF. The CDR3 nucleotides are TGTGCCAGCGGCTTAGCGGGGAACAACTATGGCTACACCTTC.

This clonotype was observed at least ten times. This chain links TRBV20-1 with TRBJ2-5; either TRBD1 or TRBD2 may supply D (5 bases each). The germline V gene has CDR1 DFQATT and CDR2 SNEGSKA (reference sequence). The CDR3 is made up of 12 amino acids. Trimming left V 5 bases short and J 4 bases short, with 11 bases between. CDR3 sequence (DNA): TGCAGTGCTCCCAGGGACGGAGAGACCCAGTACTTC. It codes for CSAPRDGETQYF.

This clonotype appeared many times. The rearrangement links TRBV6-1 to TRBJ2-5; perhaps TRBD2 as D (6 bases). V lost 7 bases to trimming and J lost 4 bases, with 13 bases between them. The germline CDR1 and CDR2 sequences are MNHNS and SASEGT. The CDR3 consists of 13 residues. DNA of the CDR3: TGTGCCAGCATGGGAGGAGCAGGAGAGACCCAGTACTTC. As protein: CASMGGAGETQYF.

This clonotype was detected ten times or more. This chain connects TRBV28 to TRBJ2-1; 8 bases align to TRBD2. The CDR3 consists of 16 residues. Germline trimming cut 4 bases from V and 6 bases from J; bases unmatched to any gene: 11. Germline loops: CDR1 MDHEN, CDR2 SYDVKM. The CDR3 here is CASSSPTGAGGNEQFF. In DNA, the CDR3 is TGTGCCAGCAGTTCCCCGACTGGGGCGGGGGGCAATGAGCAGTTCTTC. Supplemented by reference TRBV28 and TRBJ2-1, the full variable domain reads DVKVTQSSRYLVKRTGEKVFLECVQDMDHENMFWYRQDPGLGLRLIYFSYDVKMKEKGDIPEGYSVSREKKERFSLILESASTNQTSMYLCASSSPTGAGGNEQFFGPGTRLTVL.

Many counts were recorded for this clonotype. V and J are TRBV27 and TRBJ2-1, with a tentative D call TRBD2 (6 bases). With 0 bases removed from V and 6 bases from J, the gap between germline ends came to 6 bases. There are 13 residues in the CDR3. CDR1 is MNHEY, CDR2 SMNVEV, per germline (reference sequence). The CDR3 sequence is CASSLSGGNEQFF. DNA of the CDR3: TGTGCCAGCAGTTTATCGGGGGGCAATGAGCAGTTCTTC.

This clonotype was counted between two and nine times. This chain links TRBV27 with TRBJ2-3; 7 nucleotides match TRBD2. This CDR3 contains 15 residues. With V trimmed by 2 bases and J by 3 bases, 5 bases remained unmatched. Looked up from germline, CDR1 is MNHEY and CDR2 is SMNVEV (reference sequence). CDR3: CASSLGGGATDTQYF. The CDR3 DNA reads TGTGCCAGCAGTTTAGGGGGAGGGGCGACAGATACGCAGTATTTT.

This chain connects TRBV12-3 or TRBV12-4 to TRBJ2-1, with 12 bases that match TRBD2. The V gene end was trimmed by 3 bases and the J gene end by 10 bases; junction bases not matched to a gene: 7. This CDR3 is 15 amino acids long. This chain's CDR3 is CASSLWTSGISEQFF. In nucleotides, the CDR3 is TGTGCCAGCAGTTTGTGGACTAGCGGGATTAGCGAGCAGTTCTTC.

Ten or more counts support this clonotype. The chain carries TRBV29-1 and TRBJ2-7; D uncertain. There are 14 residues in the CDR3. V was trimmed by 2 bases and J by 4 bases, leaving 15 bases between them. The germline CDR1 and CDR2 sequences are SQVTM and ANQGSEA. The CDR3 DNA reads TGCAGCGTTGAAAACTCGGAGACACCGTACGAGCAGTACTTC. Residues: CSVENSETPYEQYF.

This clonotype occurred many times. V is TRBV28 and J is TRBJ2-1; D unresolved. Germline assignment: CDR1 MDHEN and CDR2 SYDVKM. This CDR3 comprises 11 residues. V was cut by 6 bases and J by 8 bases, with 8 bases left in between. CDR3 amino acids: CASRGIDEQFF. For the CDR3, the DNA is TGTGCCAGCAGGGGGATCGATGAGCAGTTCTTC.

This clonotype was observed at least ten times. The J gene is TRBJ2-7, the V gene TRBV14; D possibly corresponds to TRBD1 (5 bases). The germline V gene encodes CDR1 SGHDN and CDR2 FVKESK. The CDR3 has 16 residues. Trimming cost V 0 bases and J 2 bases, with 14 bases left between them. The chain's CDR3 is CASSQEARQPTYEQYF. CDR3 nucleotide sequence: TGTGCCAGCAGCCAAGAGGCGCGACAGCCTACCTACGAGCAGTACTTC.

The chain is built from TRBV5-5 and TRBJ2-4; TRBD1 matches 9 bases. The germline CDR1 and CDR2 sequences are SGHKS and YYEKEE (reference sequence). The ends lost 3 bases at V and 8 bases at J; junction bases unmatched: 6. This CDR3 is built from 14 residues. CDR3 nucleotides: TGTGCCAGCAGCTCCCGACAGGGGGGATACATTCAGTACTTC. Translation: CASSSRQGGYIQYF.

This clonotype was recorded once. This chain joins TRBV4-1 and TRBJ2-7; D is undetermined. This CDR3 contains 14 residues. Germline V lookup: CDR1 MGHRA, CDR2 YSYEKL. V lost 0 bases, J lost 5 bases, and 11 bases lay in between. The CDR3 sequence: CASSQDHTDHEQYF. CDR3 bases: TGCGCCAGCAGCCAAGATCACACAGATCACGAGCAGTACTTC.

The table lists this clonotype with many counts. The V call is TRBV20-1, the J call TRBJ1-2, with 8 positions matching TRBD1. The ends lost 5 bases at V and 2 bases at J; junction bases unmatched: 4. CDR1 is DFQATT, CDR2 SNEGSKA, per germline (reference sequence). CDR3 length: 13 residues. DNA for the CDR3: TGCAGTGCTTTCGACAGGGGAAACTATGGCTACACCTTC. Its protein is CSAFDRGNYGYTF.

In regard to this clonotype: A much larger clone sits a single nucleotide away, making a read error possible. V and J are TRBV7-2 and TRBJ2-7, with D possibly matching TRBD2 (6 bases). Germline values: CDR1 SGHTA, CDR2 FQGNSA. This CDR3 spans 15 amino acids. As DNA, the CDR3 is TGTGCCAGCAGCCTCGACTGGGAGGCCTTGGACGAGCCGTACTTC. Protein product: CASSLDWEALDEPYF.

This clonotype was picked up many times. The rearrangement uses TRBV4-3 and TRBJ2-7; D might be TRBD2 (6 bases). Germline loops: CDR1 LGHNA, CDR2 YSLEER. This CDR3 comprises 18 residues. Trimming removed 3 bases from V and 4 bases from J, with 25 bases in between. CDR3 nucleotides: TGCGCCAGCAGCCAGAACCAGGCGGGACTTACAGAATGGTACGAGCAGTACTTC. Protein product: CASSQNQAGLTEWYEQYF.

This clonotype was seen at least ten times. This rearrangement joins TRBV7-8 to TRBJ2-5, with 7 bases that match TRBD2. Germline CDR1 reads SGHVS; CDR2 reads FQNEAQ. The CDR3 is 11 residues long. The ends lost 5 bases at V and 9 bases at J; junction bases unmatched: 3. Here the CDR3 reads CASSTGGAQYF. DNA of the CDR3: TGTGCCAGCAGCACTGGGGGGGCCCAGTACTTC. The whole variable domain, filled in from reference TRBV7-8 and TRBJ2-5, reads GAGVSQSPRYKVAKRGQDVALRCDPISGHVSLFWYQQALGQGPEFLTYFQNEAQLDKSGLPSDRFFAERPEGSVSTLKIQRTQQEDSAVYLCASSTGGAQYFGPGTRLLVL.

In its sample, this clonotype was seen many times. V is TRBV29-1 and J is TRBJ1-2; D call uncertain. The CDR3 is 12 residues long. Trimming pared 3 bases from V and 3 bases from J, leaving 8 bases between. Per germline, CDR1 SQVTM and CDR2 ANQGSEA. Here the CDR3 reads CSVERSDYGYTF. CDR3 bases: TGCAGCGTTGAGAGGTCCGACTATGGCTACACCTTC.

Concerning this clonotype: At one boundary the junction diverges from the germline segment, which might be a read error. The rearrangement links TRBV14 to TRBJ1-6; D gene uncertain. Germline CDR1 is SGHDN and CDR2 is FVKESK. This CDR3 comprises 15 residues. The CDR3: CASSQAGQGYSPPHF. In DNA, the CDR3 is TGTGCCAGCAGCCAAGCAGGTCAAGGCTATTCACCCCCCCACTTT.

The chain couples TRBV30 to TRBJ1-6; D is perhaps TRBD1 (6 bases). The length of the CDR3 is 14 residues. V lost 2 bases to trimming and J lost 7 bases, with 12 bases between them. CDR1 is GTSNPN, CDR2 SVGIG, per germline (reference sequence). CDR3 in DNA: TGTGCCTGGAGTAGGGGGAGTTTGAATTCACCCCTCCACTTT. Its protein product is CAWSRGSLNSPLHF.

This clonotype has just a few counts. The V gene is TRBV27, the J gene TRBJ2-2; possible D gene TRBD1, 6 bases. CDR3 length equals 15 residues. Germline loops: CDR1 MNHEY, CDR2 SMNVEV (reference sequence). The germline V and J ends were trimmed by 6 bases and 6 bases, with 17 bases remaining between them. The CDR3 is CASRLEGGTAGELFF. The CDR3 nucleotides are TGTGCCAGCAGACTAGAAGGGGGAACAGCCGGGGAGCTGTTTTTT.

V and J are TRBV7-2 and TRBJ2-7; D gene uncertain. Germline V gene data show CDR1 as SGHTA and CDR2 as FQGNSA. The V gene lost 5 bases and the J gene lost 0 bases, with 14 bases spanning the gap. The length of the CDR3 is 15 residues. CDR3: CASSPTAFSSYEQYF. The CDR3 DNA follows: TGTGCCAGCAGCCCAACGGCTTTCAGCTCCTACGAGCAGTACTTC.

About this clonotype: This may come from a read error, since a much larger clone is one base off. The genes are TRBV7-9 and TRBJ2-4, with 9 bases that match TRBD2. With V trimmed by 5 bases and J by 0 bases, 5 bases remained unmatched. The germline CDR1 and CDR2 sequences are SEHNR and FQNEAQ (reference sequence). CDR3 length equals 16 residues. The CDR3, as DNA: TGTGCCAGCAGCCCTAGCGGGACTGTAGCCAAAAACATTCAGTACTTC. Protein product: CASSPSGTVAKNIQYF.

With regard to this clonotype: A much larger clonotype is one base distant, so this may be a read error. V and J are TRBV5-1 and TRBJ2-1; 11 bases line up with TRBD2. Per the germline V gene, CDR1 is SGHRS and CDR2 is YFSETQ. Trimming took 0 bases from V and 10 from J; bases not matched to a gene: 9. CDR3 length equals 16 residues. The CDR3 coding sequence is TGCGCCAGCAGCTTGGAATTACTAGCGGGAGTTTACGAGCAGTTCTTC. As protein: CASSLELLAGVYEQFF.

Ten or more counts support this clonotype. This CDR3 reads CASSLESGSGGTQYF. CDR3 in DNA: TGCGCCAGCAGCTTGGAAAGCGGGAGTGGGGGTACGCAGTATTTT. The rearrangement links TRBV5-1 to TRBJ2-3; 8 nucleotides match TRBD2. Germline V CDR1 and CDR2: SGHRS, YFSETQ. V gave up 0 bases and J gave up 8 bases; unmatched junction bases: 8. The CDR3 extends over 15 amino acids.

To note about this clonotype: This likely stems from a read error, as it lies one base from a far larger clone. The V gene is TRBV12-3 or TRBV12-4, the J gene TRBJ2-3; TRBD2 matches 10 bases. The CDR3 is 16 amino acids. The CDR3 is CASSAGLASSTDTRYF. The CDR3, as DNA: TGTGCCAGCAGCGCGGGACTAGCGTCTAGCACAGATACGCGGTATTTT.

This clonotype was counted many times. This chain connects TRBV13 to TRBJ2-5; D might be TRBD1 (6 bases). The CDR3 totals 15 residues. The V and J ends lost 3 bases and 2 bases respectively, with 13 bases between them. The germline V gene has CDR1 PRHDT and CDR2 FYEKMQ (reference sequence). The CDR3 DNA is TGTGCCAGCAGCTTCACATATGGACAGCAAGAGACCCAGTACTTC. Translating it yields CASSFTYGQQETQYF.

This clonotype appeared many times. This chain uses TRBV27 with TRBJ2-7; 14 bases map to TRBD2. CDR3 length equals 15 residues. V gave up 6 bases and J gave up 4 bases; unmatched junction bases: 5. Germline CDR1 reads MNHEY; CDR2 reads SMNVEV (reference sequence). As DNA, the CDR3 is TGTGCCAGCAGAGGACTAGCGGGAGGTTCATACGAGCAGTACTTC. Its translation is CASRGLAGGSYEQYF.

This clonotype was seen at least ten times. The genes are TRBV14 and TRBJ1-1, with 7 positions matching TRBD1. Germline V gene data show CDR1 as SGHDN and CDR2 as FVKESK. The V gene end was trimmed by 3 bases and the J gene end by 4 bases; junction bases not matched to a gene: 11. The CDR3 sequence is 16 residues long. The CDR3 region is CASSHAGTAVGTEAFF. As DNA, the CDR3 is TGTGCCAGCAGCCACGCCGGGACAGCGGTTGGCACTGAAGCTTTCTTT.

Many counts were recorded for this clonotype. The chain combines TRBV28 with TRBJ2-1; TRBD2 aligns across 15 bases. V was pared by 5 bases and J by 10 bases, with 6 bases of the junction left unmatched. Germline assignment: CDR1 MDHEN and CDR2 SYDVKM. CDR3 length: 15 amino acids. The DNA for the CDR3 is TGTGCCAGCAGTCCGGACGGGACTAGCGGGAGGGAGCAGTTCTTC. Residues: CASSPDGTSGREQFF.